This is a list of T cell receptor beta chains from one sample in a study of shared clonotypes between healthy human individuals. TCRdb keeps only in-frame clones here, not all; method: immunoSEQ multiplex PCR. This repertoire shows approximately 840,000 clones, approximately 97% found once; its top ten account for about 0.25%. Sequencing was carried out using naive CD8+ T cells sorted from blood. These receptors were collected from a man aged 30-40 years in good health. Both conserved end residues are part of each CDR3. D genes are given only for firm matches.

d_gene: .
len: 16
j_gene: TRBJ2-7
v_gene: TRBV7-2
CDR3nt: TGTGCCAGCATCACCAATGAGGAGGACCTCTCCTACGAGCAGTACTTC
CDR3aa: CASITNEEDLSYEQYF

d_gene: .
len: 16
j_gene: TRBJ2-1
v_gene: TRBV4-1
CDR3nt: TGCGCCAGCAGCCAAAACCTAGGGAGCTCCTACAATGAGCAGTTCTTC
CDR3aa: CASSQNLGSSYNEQFF

d_gene: .
len: 14
j_gene: TRBJ1-5
v_gene: TRBV28
CDR3nt: TGTGCCAGCAGTCCCCCGCAGGTGGGCCAGCCCCAGCATTTT
CDR3aa: CASSPPQVGQPQHF

d_gene: TRBD2
len: 17
j_gene: TRBJ2-3
v_gene: TRBV10-1
CDR3nt: TGCGCCAGCAGTGAGTCCACTAGCGGGAGGGCGCGGGGTACGCAGTATTTT
CDR3aa: CASSESTSGRARGTQYF

d_gene: TRBD1
len: 14
j_gene: TRBJ2-7
v_gene: TRBV11-1
CDR3nt: TGTGCCAGCAGCTTGAACAGGGGGTCGTACGAGCAGTACTTC
CDR3aa: CASSLNRGSYEQYF

d_gene: TRBD1
len: 18
j_gene: TRBJ2-6
v_gene: TRBV2
CDR3nt: TGTGCCAGCAGTGCAACCGGGACAGGGGGCGTTGGGGCCAACGTCCTGACTTTC
CDR3aa: CASSATGTGGVGANVLTF

d_gene: .
len: 17
j_gene: TRBJ1-5
v_gene: TRBV19
CDR3nt: TGTGCCAGTAGTCCGACCCCGACAGGCACAAGCAATCAGCCCCAGCATTTT
CDR3aa: CASSPTPTGTSNQPQHF

d_gene: TRBD1
len: 15
j_gene: TRBJ1-5
v_gene: TRBV6-5
CDR3nt: TGTGCCAGCAGACTTGGACAGGGGCTCAATCAGCCCCAGCATTTT
CDR3aa: CASRLGQGLNQPQHF

d_gene: TRBD2
len: 13
j_gene: TRBJ2-7
v_gene: TRBV6-5
CDR3nt: TGTGCCAGCATGGTAAGCGGGAGAACCGAGCAGTACTTC
CDR3aa: CASMVSGRTEQYF

d_gene: TRBD1
len: 16
j_gene: TRBJ1-2
v_gene: TRBV10-3
CDR3nt: TGTGCCATCAGTGAGACGGAGTGGCAGGGGGCGAGTGGCTACACCTTC
CDR3aa: CAISETEWQGASGYTF

d_gene: .
len: 15
j_gene: TRBJ1-2
v_gene: TRBV7-9
CDR3nt: TGTGCCAGCAGCTTAGAGATAAAGGGATCCTATGGCTACACCTTC
CDR3aa: CASSLEIKGSYGYTF

d_gene: .
len: 14
j_gene: TRBJ2-1
v_gene: TRBV7-9
CDR3nt: TGTGCCAGCAGCTTTCGACCGGGCCACAATGAGCAGTTCTTC
CDR3aa: CASSFRPGHNEQFF

d_gene: .
len: 16
j_gene: TRBJ2-1
v_gene: TRBV29-1
CDR3nt: TGCAGCGTTGAAGGACAGGTCTTCGGTGTATTCGATGAGCAGTTCTTC
CDR3aa: CSVEGQVFGVFDEQFF

d_gene: .
len: 15
j_gene: TRBJ2-7
v_gene: TRBV5-1
CDR3nt: TGCGCCAGCAGCTTGGCGGCGGGATACTCCTACGAGCAGTACTTC
CDR3aa: CASSLAAGYSYEQYF

d_gene: .
len: 12
j_gene: TRBJ1-1
v_gene: TRBV18
CDR3nt: TGTGCCAGCTCACAGGGGAACACTGAAGCTTTCTTT
CDR3aa: CASSQGNTEAFF

d_gene: .
len: 10
j_gene: TRBJ2-7
v_gene: TRBV11-2
CDR3nt: TGTGCCAGCAGCGGAATCGAGCAGTACTTC
CDR3aa: CASSGIEQYF